These 5 T cell receptor beta chains came from one sample sequenced in a study of cytomegalovirus exposure and HLA in healthy donors. The PCR made use of 60 Vbeta and 13 Jbeta primers. The protocol was immunoSEQ multiplex PCR, while the TCRdb copy is restricted to in-frame clones and leaves out a portion. This table holds some 85,000 clones, 78% found once. Sample: PBMCs. These receptors were taken from a young man in good health and CMV-seropositive.

This clone was seen just once. The rearrangement uses TRBV7-9 and TRBJ2-7; D is uncertain. V lost 7 bases, J lost 2 bases, and 12 bases lay in between. The germline CDR1 and CDR2 sequences are SEHNR and FQNEAQ (reference sequence). CDR3 length: 13 amino acids. CDR3 in DNA: TGTGCCAGCACCCCCCCCTCAGCCTACGAGCAGTACTTC. This gives the protein CASTPPSAYEQYF.

This chain links TRBV2 with TRBJ2-5; 9 bases align to TRBD1. Germline V lookup: CDR1 SNHLY, CDR2 FYNNEI. The CDR3 is 13 amino acids. V lost 6 bases to trimming and J lost 5 bases; unmatched junction nucleotides: 4. The CDR3 nucleotides read TGTGCCAGCAGAACAGGGGGCAGGGAGACCCAGTACTTC. Amino acids: CASRTGGRETQYF.

The chain couples TRBV28 to TRBJ2-7; D gene ambiguous. The V gene lost 2 bases and the J gene lost 2 bases, with 4 bases spanning the gap. The CDR3 contains 12 residues. Germline V gene sequence: CDR1 MDHEN, CDR2 SYDVKM. CDR3 in DNA: TGTGCCAGCAGTTTACTTGCCTACGAGCAGTACTTC. Translation gives CASSLLAYEQYF.

V and J are TRBV6-5 and TRBJ1-2; D is uncertain. Germline CDR1 is MNHEY and CDR2 is SVGAGI. Trimming cost V 6 bases and J 4 bases, with 12 bases left between them. This CDR3 spans 13 amino acids. CDR3 residues: CASRPGSVYGYTF. The CDR3 region has the DNA TGTGCCAGCAGACCTGGTTCAGTCTATGGCTACACCTTC.

A single count supports this clone. This chain joins TRBV28 and TRBJ1-5; 8 bases map to TRBD1. The CDR3 is made up of 17 amino acids. J lost 0 bases, V lost 6 bases, and 10 bases had no gene match. Germline CDR1 and CDR2: MDHEN and SYDVKM. Here the CDR3 reads CASRGDRTVYSNQPQHF. The DNA of the CDR3 is TGTGCCAGCAGGGGGGACAGGACCGTTTATAGCAATCAGCCCCAGCATTTT.